This TCR beta chain was identified during a study of T cell responses to AZD1222 COVID-19 vaccine. Findings of the study overall: At baseline, just five to seven AZD1222 recipients tested seropositive. It was only after the peak T cell response that any repertoires were sampled.

Profiling relied on immunoSEQ multiplex PCR, and the TCRdb table lists in-frame clones only, not all of them. The sample has some 180,000 clones; over 90% are singletons. The study pooled second doses at about 4 or about 12 weeks. Note on this clone: The antigen remains undetermined.

V gave up 4 bases and J gave up 9 bases; unmatched junction bases: 14. CDR3 length equals 16 residues. Germline CDR1 reads SGHRS; CDR2 reads YFSETQ. Source: peripheral blood, taken 28 days after the second AZD1222 dose. The V gene is TRBV5-1, the J gene TRBJ2-1; 9 bases match TRBD1. This clonotype originated in an adult who received the AZD1222 COVID-19 vaccine. The CDR3 DNA follows: TGCGCCAGCAGCCCGATTCCGGGACAGGGAGGACTTGAGCAGTTCTTC. This sequence encodes CASSPIPGQGGLEQFF.